This TCR beta chain was recorded in a study of T cell repertoires in cytomegalovirus infection. Study-wide background: Public TCR beta signatures marked donors with CMV infection and the matching HLA. Study findings and constraints: CMV-specific TCR beta clonotypes restricted by HLA-C were the ones dominating the ex vivo response. CMV carriers having the relevant HLA were flagged by cumulative public TCR beta family frequency.

TCRdb re-called the reads with MiXCR, one entry per CDR3 protein. Seen here are 600,000 to 800,000 distinct CDR3 sequences, 20% to 30% observed once, and the top ten hold around 7.6%. The CDR3 contains 15 residues. Trimming left V 4 bases short and J 3 bases short, with 13 bases between. This clonotype was counted only a few times. Antigen specificity is unknown. The rearrangement uses TRBV12-3 or TRBV12-4 and TRBJ2-4; D is unresolved. The source is a human donor in good health (CMV status not recorded). Some clones in this sample may be carry-over from other donors' samples. Sequences were obtained from CD8+ T cells from PBMCs. CDR3 sequence reads: CASSSSLLNKNIQYF. The DNA for the CDR3 is TGTGCCAGCAGTTCGAGCCTGCTCAACAAAAACATTCAGTACTTC.